This T cell receptor (beta chain) was sequenced in a study of cytomegalovirus exposure and HLA in healthy donors. Study-level results: Indistinguishable V segments, including TRBV6-2 and TRBV6-3, were excluded.

The CDR3 length is 15 residues. V gave up 4 bases and J gave up 1 base, with 14 bases separating them. The germline gives CDR1 SGDLS, CDR2 YYNGEE. Primers: 60 Vbeta forward and 13 Jbeta reverse. Here immunoSEQ multiplex PCR was the method, and the copy in TCRdb shows in-frame clones only, minus some. The table has roughly 150,000 clones, approximately 79% seen once; the top ten hold around 6.3%. As concerns this clone: As yet, its antigen is unknown.

The origin of this receptor is a man aged 40-49 years in good health and CMV-seropositive. Specimen: PBMCs. This sequence joins TRBV9 and TRBJ1-1; tentatively, D is TRBD1 (6 bases). The CDR3 nucleotides read TGTGCCAGCAGCCCCTTACAGGGACCGAACACTGAAGCTTTCTTT. Translating it yields CASSPLQGPNTEAFF.